This entry lists 28 T cell receptor beta chains sequenced from one sample in a study of blood T cells in healthy people across ages. With a J-beta primer mix and a sample-barcoded 5' primer, a second PCR ran about 6 to 11 cycles. TCRdb reprocessed the 5' RACE reads with MiXCR, giving one entry per CDR3 protein. The sample includes some 1.4 million distinct CDR3 sequences, around two fifths of them seen just once. Input material: blood. These receptors all come from a woman younger than 35 in good health.

The chain employs TRBV27 and TRBJ2-2; either TRBD1 or TRBD2 may supply D (5 bases each). V gave up 3 bases and J gave up 3 bases, with 11 bases separating them. The CDR3 consists of 15 residues. The germline V gene has CDR1 MNHEY and CDR2 SMNVEV (reference sequence). The CDR3 DNA reads as TGTGCCAGCAGTTTTAAGGGACCCGACACCGGGGAGCTGTTTTTT. Encoded protein: CASSFKGPDTGELFF.

This chain joins TRBV7-2 and TRBJ2-1; perhaps D is TRBD1 or TRBD2 (5 bases each). Trimming shortened V by 5 bases and J by 0 bases, and 23 bases separated the two germline ends. This CDR3 has 19 amino acids. Looked up from germline, CDR1 is SGHTA and CDR2 is FQGNSA. The CDR3 DNA reads as TGTGCCAGCAGCCTCTGGCCTAACAATTCAGGGACCTCCTACAATGAGCAGTTCTTC. It is translated as CASSLWPNNSGTSYNEQFF.

The chain has TRBV24-1 and TRBJ1-5; D unclear. Deletions cut 3 bases from V and 10 bases from J, with 9 bases between. The CDR3 covers 12 residues. Germline CDR1 is KGHDR and CDR2 is SFDVKD. The CDR3 region is CATSDTAGPQHF. In DNA form, the CDR3 reads TGTGCCACCAGTGATACGGCTGGCCCCCAGCATTTT.

This chain joins TRBV28 and TRBJ2-3, with 9 bases that match TRBD2. Germline CDR1 reads MDHEN; CDR2 reads SYDVKM. The ends lost 4 bases at V and 4 bases at J; junction bases unmatched: 12. The CDR3 runs to 17 residues. In DNA, the CDR3 is TGTGCCAGCAGTTGGAGGCGACGAGCGGGGGGACCAGATACGCAGTATTTT. Encoded protein: CASSWRRRAGGPDTQYF.

The rearrangement links TRBV5-1 to TRBJ2-3, with 8 bases identical to TRBD2. The V and J ends lost 0 bases and 2 bases, in that order; junction bases with no gene match: 11. The CDR3 totals 18 residues. Germline CDR1 is SGHRS and CDR2 is YFSETQ. The DNA of the CDR3 is TGCGCCAGCAGCTTGGACCCCGGGACTAGGCTTATCACAGATACGCAGTATTTT. Amino acids: CASSLDPGTRLITDTQYF.

V is TRBV7-2 and J is TRBJ2-3, with a possible D match to TRBD1 (6 bases). The V end lost 1 base, the J end lost 10 bases, and 15 bases lay between the germline ends. The CDR3 length is 14 residues. Germline CDR1 SGHTA, CDR2 FQGNSA. The CDR3 here is CASSLGERGGAQYF. The CDR3 region has the DNA TGTGCCAGCAGCTTAGGGGAGCGAGGGGGAGCGCAGTATTTT.

This clonotype was counted only a few times. CDR3 loop: CASSYIQGGSNEQFF. The DNA for the CDR3 is TGTGCCAGCAGTTACATCCAGGGGGGGTCCAATGAGCAGTTCTTC. V is TRBV6-5 and J is TRBJ2-1; D may match TRBD1 or TRBD2 (7 bases each). This CDR3 has 15 residues. The V end lost 2 bases, the J end lost 6 bases, and 14 bases lay between the germline ends. CDR1 is MNHEY and CDR2 is SVGAGI in the germline V gene.

This clonotype came up a few times. The chain is built from TRBV6-1 and TRBJ2-1, with D unclear. This CDR3 has 12 residues. Germline CDR1 and CDR2: MNHNS and SASEGT. V was cut by 2 bases and J by 9 bases, with 8 bases left in between. The CDR3 nucleotides read TGTGCCAGCAGTGAACTGTGGAGTGAGCAGTTCTTC. Translation: CASSELWSEQFF.

This clonotype was picked up many times. CDR3 coding DNA: TGCAGTGCTGGGACCGGGACAGGGTTCAATCAGCCCCAGCATTTT. Translation gives CSAGTGTGFNQPQHF. This chain joins TRBV20-1 and TRBJ1-5; TRBD1 aligns across 9 bases. Germline V gene data show CDR1 as DFQATT and CDR2 as SNEGSKA (reference sequence). The CDR3 spans 15 residues. Trimming removed 5 bases from V and 3 bases from J; junction bases left unmatched: 8.

The chain combines TRBV9 with TRBJ1-1; possibly TRBD1 for D (5 bases). Between the trimmed V and J ends, which lost 3 bases and 11 bases, there was a span of 14 bases. Germline lookup yields CDR1 SGDLS and CDR2 YYNGEE. This CDR3 comprises 12 residues. CDR3 bases: TGTGCCAGCAGCGGGATGGGGGGTATTGCTTTCTTT. This translates into CASSGMGGIAFF.

This clonotype was counted a single time. The chain carries TRBV6-2 or TRBV6-3 and TRBJ2-5; TRBD2 agrees at 10 bases. The V gene's germline CDR1 is MNHEY and CDR2 SVGEGT. V dropped 7 bases and J dropped 4; count of bases not matched to a gene: 9. This CDR3 contains 15 residues. This CDR3 is CASTKPSGGAETQYF. The CDR3 bases are TGTGCCAGCACGAAACCGAGCGGGGGGGCAGAGACCCAGTACTTC.

The chain employs TRBV29-1 and TRBJ2-1; D tentatively reads TRBD1 or TRBD2 (5 bases each). The germline CDR1 and CDR2 sequences are SQVTM and ANQGSEA. The length of the CDR3 is 14 residues. V was cut by 1 base and J by 6 bases, with 13 bases left in between. CDR3 region: CSVEGGFGGNEQFF. CDR3 DNA sequence: TGCAGCGTTGAAGGGGGCTTCGGAGGCAATGAGCAGTTCTTC.

This clonotype was picked up a small number of times. The chain combines TRBV29-1 with TRBJ2-2; TRBD2 might be the D (5 bases). The CDR3 sequence is 12 residues long. V was pared by 4 bases and J by 4 bases, with 7 bases between. CDR1 and CDR2 from the germline V gene are SQVTM and ANQGSEA. DNA for the CDR3: TGCAGCGTTGCTAGCAGCACCGGGGAGCTGTTTTTT. Translated: CSVASSTGELFF.

This clonotype occurred a few times. This chain joins TRBV6-1 and TRBJ1-5, with 10 positions matching TRBD1. The CDR3 is 14 residues long. The germline gives CDR1 MNHNS, CDR2 SASEGT. J lost 3 bases, V lost 6 bases, and 2 bases had no gene match. CDR3 in DNA: TGTGCCAGCAGGGACAGGGGGTTCAATCAGCCCCAGCATTTT. Its translation: CASRDRGFNQPQHF.

In this sample, this clonotype turned up a few times. The gene calls are TRBV27 and TRBJ2-1; TRBD2 agrees at 8 bases. J was trimmed by 5 bases and V by 6 bases; bases with no gene match: 12. Germline V lookup: CDR1 MNHEY, CDR2 SMNVEV (reference sequence). The CDR3 is 16 amino acids. The CDR3 region has the DNA TGTGCCAGCAGCCTACTAGCGGCGAGTGTCCACAATGAGCAGTTCTTC. Translating it yields CASSLLAASVHNEQFF.

The chain joins TRBV12-3 or TRBV12-4 to TRBJ2-7; D gene uncertain. Trimming took off 2 bases at V and 7 bases at J, with 9 bases between the two ends. The CDR3 has 12 amino acids. In DNA, the CDR3 is TGTGCCAGCAGTTTATACCGCCTTGAGCAGTACTTC. Translation gives CASSLYRLEQYF.

The sample holds a few counts of this clonotype. This chain links TRBV10-3 with TRBJ1-5; possible D gene TRBD1, 5 bases. The germline V gene encodes CDR1 ENHRY and CDR2 SYGVKD. This CDR3 is built from 19 residues. Deletions cut 6 bases from V and 2 bases from J, with 26 bases between. CDR3 in DNA: TGTGCCATCAGCGGACCAGGACAATCACCAACCCGGGGCAATCAGCCCCAGCATTTT. This encodes CAISGPGQSPTRGNQPQHF.

The CDR3 nucleotides are TGTGCCAGCTCACCACCGGACAGGGTAACCGAGCAGTACTTC. Translation: CASSPPDRVTEQYF. J is TRBJ2-7 and V is TRBV18; 8 nucleotides align to TRBD1. This CDR3 has 14 amino acids. Germline V lookup: CDR1 KGHSH, CDR2 LQKENI. V was clipped by 0 bases and J by 6 bases; unmatched bases: 4.

This clonotype has more than one count but fewer than ten. V and J are TRBV2 and TRBJ2-3; 10 nucleotides match TRBD1. There are 16 residues in the CDR3. Unmatched junction bases numbered 8, after V lost 6 bases and J lost 2 bases. The V gene's germline CDR1 is SNHLY and CDR2 FYNNEI. The CDR3: CASRQPGQGSTDTQYF. Here the CDR3 DNA reads TGTGCCAGCAGACAACCGGGACAGGGGTCCACAGATACGCAGTATTTT.

The chain recombines TRBV5-1 with TRBJ2-7; 9 nucleotides line up with TRBD2. The CDR3 covers 14 residues. Germline CDR1 and CDR2: SGHRS and YFSETQ. Unmatched junction bases numbered 14, after V lost 4 bases and J lost 12 bases. The CDR3 region is CASSPEGTSINSYF. As DNA, the CDR3 is TGCGCCAGCAGCCCCGAAGGGACTAGCATCAACTCGTACTTC.

This clonotype showed up just a few times. V gene TRBV12-3 or TRBV12-4 combines with J gene TRBJ1-6, with D uncertain. Trimming stripped 8 bases from V and 6 bases from J, with 14 bases between. This CDR3 comprises 14 residues. The CDR3 nucleotides are TGTGCCAGCTCGGGCAGCAGGTCTAATTCACCCCTCCACTTT. Amino acid sequence: CASSGSRSNSPLHF.

This clonotype was observed a handful of times. The chain combines TRBV3-1 with TRBJ1-2; 7 positions agree with TRBD1. Trimming removed 4 bases from V and 11 bases from J; junction bases left unmatched: 7. Germline V CDR1 and CDR2: LGHDT, YNNKEL (reference sequence). The CDR3 spans 12 residues. The CDR3 region has the DNA TGTGCCAGCAGCCGAGGACAGGCCCTGTACACCTTC. Protein product: CASSRGQALYTF.

J is TRBJ1-5 and V is TRBV20-1; TRBD1 aligns across 9 bases. This CDR3 spans 14 amino acids. Trimming at V came to 5 bases and at J to 2 bases, leaving 4 bases not matched to a gene. Germline V gene sequence: CDR1 DFQATT, CDR2 SNEGSKA (reference sequence). The CDR3 reads CSARRTGGNQPQHF. The CDR3, as DNA: TGCAGTGCTCGCCGGACAGGGGGCAATCAGCCCCAGCATTTT.

The rearrangement uses TRBV4-1 and TRBJ2-2; maybe TRBD1 (5 bases). The ends were cut back, 2 bases at V and 1 base at J, with 8 bases in the middle. CDR1 is MGHRA and CDR2 is YSYEKL in the germline V gene. The CDR3 loop spans 15 amino acids. CDR3 residues: CASSQTTVNTGELFF. CDR3 in DNA: TGCGCCAGCAGCCAAACGACAGTGAACACCGGGGAGCTGTTTTTT.

The chain joins TRBV12-3 or TRBV12-4 to TRBJ2-1; no firm D call. This CDR3 has 13 residues. V lost 7 bases and J 6 bases, leaving 13 bases between the germline ends. The DNA of the CDR3 is TGTGCCAGCACCAAACGGTCCGGCAATGAGCAGTTCTTC. Amino acid sequence: CASTKRSGNEQFF.

The chain carries TRBV5-1 and TRBJ1-2; the D is unclear. The length of the CDR3 is 13 residues. The V end was cut by 0 bases, the J end by 3 bases, with 6 bases between. Germline V CDR1 and CDR2: SGHRS, YFSETQ. CDR3 sequence (DNA): TGCGCCAGCAGCTTGGGACTCGACTATGGCTACACCTTC. Translation: CASSLGLDYGYTF.

In this sample, this clonotype turned up many times. The chain has TRBV12-3 or TRBV12-4 and TRBJ1-2; the D is unclear. The V gene lost 3 bases and the J gene lost 4 bases, with 9 bases spanning the gap. This CDR3 comprises 13 residues. CDR3 sequence (DNA): TGTGCCAGCAGTTTTCGGGGTAGCTATGGCTACACCTTC. It is translated as CASSFRGSYGYTF.

In its sample, this clonotype was seen once. The chain links TRBV12-3 or TRBV12-4 to TRBJ1-6, with D perhaps TRBD1 (5 bases). Trimming took off 4 bases at V and 4 bases at J, with 14 bases between the two ends. The CDR3 runs to 16 residues. In nucleotides, the CDR3 is TGTGCCAGCAGTTCAGCCCCCCAGGGATATAATTCACCCCTCCACTTT. Encoded protein: CASSSAPQGYNSPLHF.